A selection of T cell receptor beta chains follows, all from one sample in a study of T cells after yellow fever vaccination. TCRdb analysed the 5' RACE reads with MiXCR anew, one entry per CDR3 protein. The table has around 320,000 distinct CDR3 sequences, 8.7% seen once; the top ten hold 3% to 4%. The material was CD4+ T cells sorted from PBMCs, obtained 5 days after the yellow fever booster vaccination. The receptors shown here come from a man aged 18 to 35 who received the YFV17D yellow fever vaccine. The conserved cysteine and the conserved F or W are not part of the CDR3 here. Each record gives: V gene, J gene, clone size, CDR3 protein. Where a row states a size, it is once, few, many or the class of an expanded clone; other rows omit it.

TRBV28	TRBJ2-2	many	ASSLLSGQGPTEVF
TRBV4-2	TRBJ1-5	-	ASSQGSRQGDQPQH
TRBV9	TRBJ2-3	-	ASSVAGLARTDTQY
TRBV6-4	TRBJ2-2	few	ASSSDHTGELF
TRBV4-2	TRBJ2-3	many	ASSRSTDTQY
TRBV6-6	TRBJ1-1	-	ASSPRPGLNTEAF
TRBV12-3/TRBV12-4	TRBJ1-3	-	ASSPQGIGGNTIY
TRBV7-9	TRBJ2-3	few	ASSFTRSTDTQY
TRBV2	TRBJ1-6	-	ASSYKSSYNSPLH
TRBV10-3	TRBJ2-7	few	AFGGSPYEQY
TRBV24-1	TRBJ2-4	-	ATSPGPISDIQY
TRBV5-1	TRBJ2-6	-	ASSWGPASGANVLT
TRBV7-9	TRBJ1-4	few	ATQLDWGEKLF
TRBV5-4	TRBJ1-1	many	ASSTGQRVLDTEAF
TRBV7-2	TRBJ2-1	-	ASSNSGGAYNEQF
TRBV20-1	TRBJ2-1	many	SATGMTHNEQF
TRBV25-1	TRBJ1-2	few	ASSEIAPLPYGYT
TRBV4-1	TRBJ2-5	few	ASSQTGVATQY
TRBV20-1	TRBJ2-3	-	SAIDQRGSTDTQY
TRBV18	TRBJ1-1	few	ASSPRQGEAF
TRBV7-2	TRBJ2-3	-	ASSGGGVSTDTQY
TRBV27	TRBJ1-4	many	ASSFGEKLF
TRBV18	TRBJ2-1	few	ASSPSGDSYNEQF
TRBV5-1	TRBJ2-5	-	ASSLGTQGETQY
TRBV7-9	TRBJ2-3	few	ASSPSGGATDTQY
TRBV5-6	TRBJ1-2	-	ASSFPPPGRYGYT
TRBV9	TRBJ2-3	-	ASSPAWAGGHDTQY